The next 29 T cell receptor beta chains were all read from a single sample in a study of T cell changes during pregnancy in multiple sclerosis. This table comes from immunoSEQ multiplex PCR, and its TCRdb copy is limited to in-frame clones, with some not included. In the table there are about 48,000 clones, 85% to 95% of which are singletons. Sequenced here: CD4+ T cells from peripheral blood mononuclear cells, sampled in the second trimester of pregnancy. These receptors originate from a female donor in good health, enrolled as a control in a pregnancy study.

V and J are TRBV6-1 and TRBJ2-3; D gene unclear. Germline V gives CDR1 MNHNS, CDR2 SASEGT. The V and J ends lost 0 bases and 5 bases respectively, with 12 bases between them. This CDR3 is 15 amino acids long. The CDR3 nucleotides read TGTGCCAGCAGTGAAGCGAGGCAGATACGAGATACGCAGTATTTT. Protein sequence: CASSEARQIRDTQYF.

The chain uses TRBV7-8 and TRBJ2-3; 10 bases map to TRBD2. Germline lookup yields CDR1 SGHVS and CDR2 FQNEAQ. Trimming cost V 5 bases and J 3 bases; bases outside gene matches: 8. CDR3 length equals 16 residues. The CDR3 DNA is TGTGCCAGCAGCCGTGGGGGAGCGGGAGGGACAGATACGCAGTATTTT. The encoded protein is CASSRGGAGGTDTQYF.

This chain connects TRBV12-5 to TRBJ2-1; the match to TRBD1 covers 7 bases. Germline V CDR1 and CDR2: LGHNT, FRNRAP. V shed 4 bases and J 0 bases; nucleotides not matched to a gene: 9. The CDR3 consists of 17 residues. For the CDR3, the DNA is TGTGCTAGTGGTTCGGGACCAGGGGGAAGCTCCTACAATGAGCAGTTCTTC. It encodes CASGSGPGGSSYNEQFF.

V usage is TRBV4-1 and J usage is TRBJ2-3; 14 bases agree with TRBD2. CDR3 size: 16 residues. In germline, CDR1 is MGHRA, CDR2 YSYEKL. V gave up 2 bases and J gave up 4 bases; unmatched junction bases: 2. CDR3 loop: CASSQPTSGRADTQYF. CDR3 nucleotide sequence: TGCGCCAGCAGCCAACCGACTAGCGGGAGGGCAGATACGCAGTATTTT.

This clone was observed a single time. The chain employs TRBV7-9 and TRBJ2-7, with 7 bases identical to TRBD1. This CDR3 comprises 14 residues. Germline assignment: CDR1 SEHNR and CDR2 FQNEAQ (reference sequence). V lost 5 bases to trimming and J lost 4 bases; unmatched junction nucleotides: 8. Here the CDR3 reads CASSPRTGAYEQYF. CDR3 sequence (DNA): TGTGCCAGCAGCCCTCGGACAGGCGCTTACGAGCAGTACTTC.

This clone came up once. In nucleotides, the CDR3 is TGTGCCAGCTCCCCGGACAGGGAAGCTGAAGCTTTCTTT. Its translation is CASSPDREAEAFF. V usage is TRBV18 and J usage is TRBJ1-1; 8 bases line up with TRBD1. The V and J ends lost 6 bases and 6 bases, in that order; junction bases with no gene match: 6. The length of the CDR3 is 13 residues. In germline, CDR1 is KGHSH, CDR2 LQKENI.

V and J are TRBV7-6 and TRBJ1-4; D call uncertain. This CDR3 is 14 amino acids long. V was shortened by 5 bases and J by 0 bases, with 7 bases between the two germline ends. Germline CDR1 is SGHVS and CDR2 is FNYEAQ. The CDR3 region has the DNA TGTGCCAGCAGCCCGACACCAACTAATGAAAAACTGTTTTTT. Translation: CASSPTPTNEKLFF.

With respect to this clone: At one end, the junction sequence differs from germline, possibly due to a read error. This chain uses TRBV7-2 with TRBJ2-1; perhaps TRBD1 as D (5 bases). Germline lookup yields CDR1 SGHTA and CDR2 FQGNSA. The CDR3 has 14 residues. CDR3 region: CASSLAVNRGSILF. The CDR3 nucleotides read TGTGCCAGCAGCTTAGCGGTGAATAGGGGCAGTATCCTCTTC.

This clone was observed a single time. The CDR3 DNA follows: TGTGCCAGTAGTCTACTAAGCGGGGATTCACCCCTCCACTTT. The encoded protein is CASSLLSGDSPLHF. V gene TRBV19 combines with J gene TRBJ1-6, with D unresolved. This CDR3 spans 14 amino acids. Germline lookup yields CDR1 LNHDA and CDR2 SQIVND (reference sequence). Trimming shortened V by 5 bases and J by 8 bases, and 13 bases separated the two germline ends.

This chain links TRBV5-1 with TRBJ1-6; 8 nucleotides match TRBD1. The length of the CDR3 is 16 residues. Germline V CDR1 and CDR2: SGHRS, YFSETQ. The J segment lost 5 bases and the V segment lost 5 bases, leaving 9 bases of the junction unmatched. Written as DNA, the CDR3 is TGCGCCAGCAGGCCCCCCGGGACAGGAGATAATTCACCCCTCCACTTT. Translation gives CASRPPGTGDNSPLHF.

CDR3 bases: TGTGCCAGCATGGGGACAGGGGCCGCGAGGGGCTACACCTTC. It is translated as CASMGTGAARGYTF. The V call is TRBV27, the J call TRBJ1-2; the match to TRBD1 covers 10 bases. CDR3 length: 14 residues. Trimming took 7 bases from V and 8 from J; bases not matched to a gene: 10. CDR1 MNHEY and CDR2 SMNVEV come from the germline V gene (reference sequence).

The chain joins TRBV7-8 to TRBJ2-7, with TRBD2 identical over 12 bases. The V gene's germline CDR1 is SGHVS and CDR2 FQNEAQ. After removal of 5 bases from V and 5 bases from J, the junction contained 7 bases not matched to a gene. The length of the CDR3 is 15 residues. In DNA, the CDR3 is TGTGCCAGCAGCAGGACTAGCGGGATCGGACACGAGCAGTACTTC. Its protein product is CASSRTSGIGHEQYF.

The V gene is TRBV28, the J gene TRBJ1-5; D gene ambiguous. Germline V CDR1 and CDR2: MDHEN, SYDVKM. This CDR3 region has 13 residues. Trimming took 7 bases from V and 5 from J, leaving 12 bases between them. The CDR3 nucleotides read TGTGCCAGCAACGTAAACCGCGATCAGCCCCAGCATTTT. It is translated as CASNVNRDQPQHF.

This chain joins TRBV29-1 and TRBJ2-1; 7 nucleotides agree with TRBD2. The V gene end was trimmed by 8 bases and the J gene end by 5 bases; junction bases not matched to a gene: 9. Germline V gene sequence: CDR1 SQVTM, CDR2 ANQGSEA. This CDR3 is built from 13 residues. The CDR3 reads CSTRATSNNEQFF. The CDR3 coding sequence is TGCAGCACCAGGGCGACTAGCAACAATGAGCAGTTCTTC.

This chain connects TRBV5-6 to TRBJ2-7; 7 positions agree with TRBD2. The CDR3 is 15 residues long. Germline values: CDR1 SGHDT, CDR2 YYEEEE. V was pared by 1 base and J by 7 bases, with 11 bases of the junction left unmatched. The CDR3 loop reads CASSLSGRTSGEQYF. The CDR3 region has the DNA TGTGCCAGCAGCTTGTCCGGGAGGACTTCTGGGGAGCAGTACTTC.

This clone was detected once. The CDR3 DNA reads as TGTGCCAGCAGCTGGGACAGGGCTAACTATGGCTACACCTTC. Amino acid sequence: CASSWDRANYGYTF. The chain employs TRBV5-6 and TRBJ1-2; 9 nucleotides align to TRBD1. V trimming: 3 bases; J trimming: 0 bases; junction bases outside the gene matches: 0. Germline CDR1 reads SGHDT; CDR2 reads YYEEEE. The CDR3 is 14 residues long. The whole variable domain, remainder taken from reference TRBV5-6 and TRBJ1-2, is DAGVTQSPTHLIKTRGQQVTLRCSPKSGHDTVSWYQQALGQGPQFIFQYYEEEERQRGNFPDRFSGHQFPNYSSELNVNALLLGDSALYLCASSWDRANYGYTFGSGTRLTVV.

CDR3 in amino acids: CASSERTSGDEQFF. Here the CDR3 DNA reads TGTGCCAGCAGCGAAAGGACTAGCGGCGATGAGCAGTTCTTC. This chain connects TRBV9 to TRBJ2-1, with 10 bases lining up with TRBD2. Germline V gives CDR1 SGDLS, CDR2 YYNGEE. V lost 3 bases, J lost 8 bases, and 5 bases stayed unmatched. This CDR3 has 14 amino acids.

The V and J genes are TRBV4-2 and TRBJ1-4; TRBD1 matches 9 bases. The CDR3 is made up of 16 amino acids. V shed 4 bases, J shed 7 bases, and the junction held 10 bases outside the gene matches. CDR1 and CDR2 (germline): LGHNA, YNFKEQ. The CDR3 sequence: CASSPLNNRGLEKLFF. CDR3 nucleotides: TGTGCCAGCAGCCCCTTAAATAACAGGGGGCTTGAAAAACTGTTTTTT.

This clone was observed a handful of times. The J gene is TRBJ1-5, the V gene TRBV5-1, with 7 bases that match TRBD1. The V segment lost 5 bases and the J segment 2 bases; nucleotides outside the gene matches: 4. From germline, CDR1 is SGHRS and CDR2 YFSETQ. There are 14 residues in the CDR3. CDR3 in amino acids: CASSYGQGNQPQHF. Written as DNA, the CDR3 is TGCGCCAGCAGTTACGGACAGGGCAATCAGCCCCAGCATTTT.

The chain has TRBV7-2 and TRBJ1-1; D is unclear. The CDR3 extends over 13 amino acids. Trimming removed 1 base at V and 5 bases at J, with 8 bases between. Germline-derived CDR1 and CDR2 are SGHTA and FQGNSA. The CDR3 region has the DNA TGTGCCAGCAGCTTAGGGGCATCAACTGAAGCTTTCTTT. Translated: CASSLGASTEAFF.

The CDR3 DNA sequence: TGTGCCAGCAGCGCGAGGACAGACACTGAAGCTTTCTTT. This translates into CASSARTDTEAFF. This sequence joins TRBV9 and TRBJ1-1; a possible D gene is TRBD1 (6 bases). CDR1 is SGDLS and CDR2 is YYNGEE in the germline V gene. The CDR3 covers 13 residues. Trimming took off 3 bases at V and 3 bases at J, with 9 bases between the two ends.

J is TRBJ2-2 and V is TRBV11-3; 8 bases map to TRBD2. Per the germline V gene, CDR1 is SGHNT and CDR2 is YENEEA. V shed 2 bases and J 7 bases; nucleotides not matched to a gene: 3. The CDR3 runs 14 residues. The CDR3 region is CASSLREGSGELFF. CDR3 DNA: TGTGCCAGCAGCTTACGGGAGGGGAGCGGGGAGCTGTTTTTT.

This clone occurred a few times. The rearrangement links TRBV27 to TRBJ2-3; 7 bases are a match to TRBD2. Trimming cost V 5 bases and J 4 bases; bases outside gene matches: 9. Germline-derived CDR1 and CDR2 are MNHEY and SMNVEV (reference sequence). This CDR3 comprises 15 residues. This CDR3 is CASSAGGSLPDTQYF. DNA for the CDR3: TGTGCCAGCAGTGCGGGCGGGAGCCTACCAGATACGCAGTATTTT.

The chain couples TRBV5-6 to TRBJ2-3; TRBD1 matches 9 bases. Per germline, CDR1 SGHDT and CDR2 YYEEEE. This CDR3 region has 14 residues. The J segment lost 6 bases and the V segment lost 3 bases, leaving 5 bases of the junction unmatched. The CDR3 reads CASSWDREADTQYF. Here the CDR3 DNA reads TGTGCCAGCAGCTGGGACAGGGAGGCGGATACGCAGTATTTT.

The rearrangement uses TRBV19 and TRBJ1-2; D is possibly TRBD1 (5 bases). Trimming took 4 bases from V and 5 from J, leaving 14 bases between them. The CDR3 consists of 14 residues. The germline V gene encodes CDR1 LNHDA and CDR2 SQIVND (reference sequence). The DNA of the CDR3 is TGTGCCAGTAGTACCACGGATGGGACTTATGGCTACACCTTC. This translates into CASSTTDGTYGYTF.

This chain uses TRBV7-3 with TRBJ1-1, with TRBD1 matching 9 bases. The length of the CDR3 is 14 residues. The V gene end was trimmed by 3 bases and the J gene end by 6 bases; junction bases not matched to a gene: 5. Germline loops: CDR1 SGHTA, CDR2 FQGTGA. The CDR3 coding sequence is TGTGCCAGCAGCTTGAGGACAGGGGACGCTGAAGCTTTCTTT. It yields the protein CASSLRTGDAEAFF.

The CDR3 reads CASILMAGVTDTQYF. CDR3 in DNA: TGTGCCAGCATCCTCATGGCGGGAGTAACAGATACGCAGTATTTT. The chain carries TRBV7-2 and TRBJ2-3; TRBD2 matches 7 bases. V was clipped by 7 bases and J by 3 bases; unmatched bases: 10. CDR3 size: 15 residues. CDR1 SGHTA and CDR2 FQGNSA come from the germline V gene.

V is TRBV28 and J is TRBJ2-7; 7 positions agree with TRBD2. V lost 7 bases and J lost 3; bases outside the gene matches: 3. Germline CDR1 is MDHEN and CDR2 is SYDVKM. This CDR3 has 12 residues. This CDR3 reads CASTSGNYEQYF. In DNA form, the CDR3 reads TGTGCCAGCACCAGCGGGAACTACGAGCAGTACTTC. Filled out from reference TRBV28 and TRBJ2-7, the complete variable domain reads DVKVTQSSRYLVKRTGEKVFLECVQDMDHENMFWYRQDPGLGLRLIYFSYDVKMKEKGDIPEGYSVSREKKERFSLILESASTNQTSMYLCASTSGNYEQYFGPGTRLTVT.

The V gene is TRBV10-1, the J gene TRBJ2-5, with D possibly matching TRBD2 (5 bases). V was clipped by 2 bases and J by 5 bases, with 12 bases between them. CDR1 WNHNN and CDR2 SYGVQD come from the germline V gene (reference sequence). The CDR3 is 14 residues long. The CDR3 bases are TGCGCCAGCAGTGAGAATTTAGCGAGCGAGACCCAGTACTTC. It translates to CASSENLASETQYF.